These 11 T cell receptor beta chains share one sample of origin, sequenced in a study of identical twins' blood T cells. Using its own MiXCR run on the 5' RACE reads, TCRdb lists one record per CDR3 protein. The profile shows a few hundred thousand distinct CDR3 sequences, over 25% of them singletons. The material sequenced was PBMCs. The receptors stem from a woman between 18 and 55 years old in good health.

V is TRBV19 and J is TRBJ2-2; D gene unclear. The CDR3 contains 13 residues. Deletions cut 4 bases from V and 3 bases from J, with 6 bases between. CDR1 is LNHDA, CDR2 SQIVND, per germline (reference sequence). CDR3 in amino acids: CASSTPYTGELFF. The DNA of the CDR3 is TGTGCCAGTAGTACCCCGTACACCGGGGAGCTGTTTTTT.

The rearrangement links TRBV14 to TRBJ1-5, with D unresolved. Germline loops: CDR1 SGHDN, CDR2 FVKESK. Trimming took off 0 bases at V and 9 bases at J, with 9 bases between the two ends. CDR3 length equals 13 residues. Here the CDR3 reads CASSQDLGRPQHF. DNA of the CDR3: TGTGCCAGCAGCCAAGATCTGGGGAGGCCCCAGCATTTT.

The chain recombines TRBV30 with TRBJ2-7; D is ambiguous. Germline V gives CDR1 GTSNPN, CDR2 SVGIG (reference sequence). CDR3 length equals 11 residues. The germline V and J ends were trimmed by 2 bases and 4 bases, with 6 bases remaining between them. This CDR3 is CAWSNGYEQYF. CDR3 nucleotides: TGTGCCTGGAGTAACGGGTACGAGCAGTACTTC.

The chain joins TRBV6-1 to TRBJ1-5; D gene uncertain. The CDR3 length is 15 residues. V lost 6 bases and J lost 5, with 17 bases in between. Germline V gene sequence: CDR1 MNHNS, CDR2 SASEGT. The CDR3 is CASSLTGPLYQPQHF. The CDR3 DNA follows: TGTGCCAGCAGCCTGACTGGACCTCTTTATCAGCCCCAGCATTTT.

In this sample, this clonotype turned up a few times. This chain uses TRBV5-1 with TRBJ2-1; D is uncertain. The germline gives CDR1 SGHRS, CDR2 YFSETQ. This CDR3 spans 14 amino acids. Trimming left V 4 bases short and J 7 bases short, with 15 bases between. The CDR3 sequence: CASSRGPAENEQFF. The CDR3 DNA reads as TGCGCCAGCAGCAGAGGACCCGCGGAAAATGAGCAGTTCTTC. The complete variable domain, with remaining parts taken from reference TRBV5-1 and TRBJ2-1, reads KAGVTQTPRYLIKTRGQQVTLSCSPISGHRSVSWYQQTPGQGLQFLFEYFSETQRNKGNFPGRFSGRQFSNSRSEMNVSTLELGDSALYLCASSRGPAENEQFFGPGTRLTVL.

In this sample, this clonotype turned up a few times. The rearrangement joins TRBV20-1 to TRBJ1-2; D remains ambiguous. Germline V lookup: CDR1 DFQATT, CDR2 SNEGSKA (reference sequence). The CDR3 contains 13 residues. V lost 0 bases, J lost 0 bases, and 5 bases lay in between. The CDR3 here is CSAREAPNYGYTF. The CDR3 DNA reads as TGCAGTGCTAGAGAGGCACCTAACTATGGCTACACCTTC.

The sample holds a few counts of this clonotype. V gene TRBV9 combines with J gene TRBJ1-1; 12 bases match TRBD1. The CDR3 totals 16 residues. The germline gives CDR1 SGDLS, CDR2 YYNGEE. Trimming at V came to 3 bases and at J to 2 bases, leaving 5 bases not matched to a gene. The CDR3: CASSGDRGLGNTEAFF. CDR3 bases: TGTGCCAGCAGCGGGGACAGGGGGCTCGGCAACACTGAAGCTTTCTTT. The entire variable domain, with the rest obtained from reference TRBV9 and TRBJ1-1, is as follows: DSGVTQTPKHLITATGQRVTLRCSPRSGDLSVYWYQQSLDQGLQFLIQYYNGEERAKGNILERFSAQQFPDLHSELNLSSLELGDSALYFCASSGDRGLGNTEAFFGQGTRLTVV.

V is TRBV19 and J is TRBJ1-1, with D perhaps TRBD1 (5 bases). The V and J ends lost 9 bases and 0 bases respectively, with 17 bases between them. CDR3 length: 15 amino acids. In germline, CDR1 is LNHDA, CDR2 SQIVND (reference sequence). CDR3 amino acids: CASAPGGAMNTEAFF. For the CDR3, the DNA is TGTGCCAGCGCTCCCGGGGGAGCCATGAACACTGAAGCTTTCTTT.

The chain recombines TRBV19 with TRBJ1-1; D remains ambiguous. V was pared by 3 bases and J by 4 bases, with 9 bases between. Germline values: CDR1 LNHDA, CDR2 SQIVND (reference sequence). CDR3 length equals 13 residues. DNA for the CDR3: TGTGCCAGTAGTATCGCAGTCTTCACTGAAGCTTTCTTT. Translating gives CASSIAVFTEAFF. The full variable domain, completed using reference TRBV19 and TRBJ1-1, is DGGITQSPKYLFRKEGQNVTLSCEQNLNHDAMYWYRQDPGQGLRLIYYSQIVNDFQKGDIAEGYSVSREKKESFPLTVTSAQKNPTAFYLCASSIAVFTEAFFGQGTRLTVV.

This clonotype has just one count. A much larger clone sits a single nucleotide away, making a read error possible. The chain has TRBV2 and TRBJ2-2; possible D gene TRBD2, 5 bases. This CDR3 contains 11 residues. Per germline, CDR1 SNHLY and CDR2 FYNNEI. The CDR3: CATRVVGEPFF. DNA of the CDR3: TGTGCCACTAGGGTCGTCGGGGAGCCGTTTTTT.

This clonotype was counted a few times. The chain couples TRBV14 to TRBJ2-7; D ambiguous. Germline V gene sequence: CDR1 SGHDN, CDR2 FVKESK. CDR3 size: 12 residues. V was pared by 4 bases and J by 4 bases, with 8 bases between. The CDR3 sequence: CASSLTQYEQYF. The CDR3 region has the DNA TGTGCCAGCAGCCTCACACAATACGAGCAGTACTTC.